The clone carrying this T cell receptor (beta chain) was detected only a few times. TCRB transcripts that were expressed got sequenced, as all of the isolated RNA had been reverse transcribed. The method was immunoSEQ multiplex PCR; TCRdb's version includes in-frame clones alone and lacks a portion of them. The repertoire includes 140,000 to 150,000 clones, roughly 10% of them detected once, and less than 1.5% sits in the top ten. The sample is drawn from a study of beta chain features in type 1 diabetes. Trimming removed 3 bases from V and 0 bases from J, with 5 bases in between. Per the germline V gene, CDR1 is SGHTA and CDR2 is FQGNSA. The CDR3 contains 13 residues.

J is TRBJ1-2 and V is TRBV7-2; no definite D call. This TCR was sampled from a man younger than 30 in good health. The sample consisted of naive CD4+ T cells from blood. The CDR3 nucleotides read TGTGCCAGCAGCTTGGAGTCTAACTATGGCTACACCTTC. Encoded protein: CASSLESNYGYTF. Variable domain in full (rest from reference TRBV7-2 and TRBJ1-2): GAGVSQSPSNKVTEKGKDVELRCDPISGHTALYWYRQSLGQGLEFLIYFQGNSAPDKSGLPSDRFSAERTGGSVSTLTIQRTQQEDSAVYLCASSLESNYGYTFGSGTRLTVV.